This is a list of T cell receptor beta chains from one sample in a study of OX40 agonist ivuxolimab in advanced cancers. The assay was immunoSEQ multiplex PCR, and TCRdb's table has in-frame clones only and misses some. The table has about 77,000 clones, over 85% seen once. The sample here was CD4+ or CD8+ T cells sorted from blood, taken in a trial of the OX40 agonist ivuxolimab. These receptors all come from an adult with an advanced solid tumor such as melanoma, head and neck, liver or kidney cancer. Each CDR3 is given without its conserved first and last residue. The D gene is left open where the match is weak. Some rows mark clone size as missing; the rest say once, few, many or name a class of expanded clone.

v_call	clone_size	d_call	j_call	cdr3_aa
TRBV9	once	-	TRBJ2-6	ASNPGTRSSGANVLT
TRBV4-3	-	TRBD1	TRBJ2-5	ASSQGPRQGRETQY
TRBV6-5	-	-	TRBJ2-2	ASSYSNTGELF
TRBV10-3	-	-	TRBJ2-7	AISESAYEQY
TRBV18	once	-	TRBJ2-2	ASSPNITSPNTGELF
TRBV5-1	once	-	TRBJ2-1	ASSLAGASGYNEQF
TRBV28	-	-	TRBJ1-2	ATDWGRLNYGYT
TRBV5-1	few	-	TRBJ2-7	ASSSPPYEQY
TRBV27	-	TRBD1	TRBJ2-7	ASSLGQGAYEQY
TRBV6-5	-	-	TRBJ2-7	ASTPSNEQY
TRBV4-3	-	TRBD2	TRBJ2-2	ASSQDKLLAGNTGELF
TRBV4-1	-	TRBD1	TRBJ1-6	ASSQDPGGNSPLH
TRBV6-1	-	-	TRBJ2-7	ASSEADPDGQY
TRBV19	-	-	TRBJ2-7	ASSHSTGIEQY
TRBV7-2	-	TRBD2	TRBJ2-5	ASSSTPGLAGSETQY
TRBV5-1	-	-	TRBJ1-1	ASQPEGYSTEAF
TRBV9	-	-	TRBJ2-1	ASSDESHMGNEQF
TRBV4-1	-	-	TRBJ2-7	ASSPVTRGWEQY
TRBV27	-	-	TRBJ1-3	ASSSAPSGNTIY
TRBV28	-	-	TRBJ1-1	ASSIRTGTEAF
TRBV6-5	-	TRBD2	TRBJ2-2	ASSYGGGTGELF
TRBV4-1	-	-	TRBJ2-7	ASSPTTGGSYEQY
TRBV29-1	-	-	TRBJ2-2	SVVVEATLAGELF
TRBV6-5	once	-	TRBJ1-1	ASSTGQWTEAF
TRBV29-1	once	-	TRBJ1-3	SARTELESGNTIY
TRBV6-5	-	-	TRBJ1-2	ASTGRRFYGYT
TRBV10-3	-	TRBD2	TRBJ2-7	VISEIRGLVPSPTPEQY
TRBV28	once	-	TRBJ1-5	ASSPSVGWGSQPQH
TRBV7-2	-	-	TRBJ2-7	ASSLVCIGGRCYEQY
TRBV6-5	-	TRBD1	TRBJ2-7	ASSYDRGLDEQY
TRBV7-9	once	-	TRBJ1-1	ASSLDSLQEAF
TRBV7-2	-	-	TRBJ2-7	ASTRDGDYEQY
TRBV27	few	TRBD1	TRBJ2-2	ASSRQGPGELF
TRBV7-6	-	-	-	ASSPGPGPSYEQY
TRBV9	-	-	TRBJ2-1	ASSVEDILMGFYNEQF
TRBV27	-	-	TRBJ1-2	ASSWGENYGYT
TRBV6-5	-	-	TRBJ2-3	ASSYRRVEPTDTQY
TRBV10-3	once	-	TRBJ1-2	AISESIQGRANYGYT
TRBV28	once	-	TRBJ2-2	ASSSEGPNTGELF
TRBV7-2	-	-	TRBJ2-1	ASSPDGYSYNEQF
TRBV6-5	-	-	TRBJ2-5	ASSIGGPQETQY